One sample yielded the 26 T cell receptor beta chains listed below, sequenced in a study of cytomegalovirus exposure and HLA in healthy donors. Primers included in the PCR were 60 Vbeta and 13 Jbeta primers. This table comes from immunoSEQ multiplex PCR, and its TCRdb copy is limited to in-frame clones, with some not included. Seen here are under 200,000 clones, around 79% observed once, and the top ten hold approximately 2.4%. Sequencing was done on a sample of PBMCs. All receptors derive from a female donor in good health and CMV-seronegative.

The chain combines TRBV29-1 with TRBJ2-3; D is uncertain. Germline V gene lookup returns CDR1 SQVTM and CDR2 ANQGSEA. The V end was cut by 7 bases, the J end by 2 bases, with 16 bases between. The length of the CDR3 is 14 residues. The CDR3 loop is CSAAKSSYTDTQYF. The CDR3 DNA follows: TGCAGCGCCGCTAAGTCTTCCTACACAGATACGCAGTATTTT.

The chain couples TRBV27 to TRBJ1-6, with D perhaps TRBD1 (5 bases). The germline V gene encodes CDR1 MNHEY and CDR2 SMNVEV (reference sequence). The CDR3 sequence is 16 residues long. Trimming removed 4 bases at V and 7 bases at J, with 17 bases between. The CDR3 spells CASSSLGEEYNSPLHF. DNA for the CDR3: TGTGCCAGCAGTTCCCTGGGGGAGGAGTACAATTCACCCCTCCACTTT.

This clone has a handful of counts. One end of the junction is discordant with germline, which a read error may explain. Other DNA sequences of this sample code for an identical CDR3. V and J are TRBV7-9 and TRBJ2-5, with D possibly being TRBD2 (5 bases). This CDR3 comprises 17 residues. Germline loops: CDR1 SEHNR, CDR2 FQNEAQ (reference sequence). DNA for the CDR3: TGCGCCAGCAGCTTAGAAGGGATGAACCGTAGGAGGGAGACCCAGTACTTC. Amino acid sequence: CASSLEGMNRRRETQYF.

This clone was observed a few times. In nucleotides, the CDR3 is TGTGCCAGCAGCCCCGGCGGCGGGCTCCGGGAGCAGTACTTC. This encodes CASSPGGGLREQYF. The V and J genes are TRBV11-2 and TRBJ2-5, with D possibly being TRBD2 (6 bases). The germline V and J ends were trimmed by 5 bases and 11 bases, with 21 bases remaining between them. Germline V lookup: CDR1 SGHAT, CDR2 FQNNGV. The CDR3 is 14 amino acids. The full variable domain, in which reference TRBV11-2 and TRBJ2-5 provide the parts outside the CDR3, is EAGVAQSPRYKIIEKRQSVAFWCNPISGHATLYWYQQILGQGPKLLIQFQNNGVVDDSQLPKDRFSAERLKGVDSTLKIQPAKLEDSAVYLCASSPGGGLREQYFGPGTRLLVL.

The rearrangement uses TRBV30 and TRBJ1-1; no clear D gene. This CDR3 region has 14 residues. Germline V CDR1 and CDR2: GTSNPN, SVGIG (reference sequence). Trimming removed 0 bases from V and 5 bases from J, with 13 bases in between. In DNA, the CDR3 is TGTGCCTGGAGTGTACGGGAAGGGAGGACTGAAGCTTTCTTT. This codes for CAWSVREGRTEAFF.

This clone has more than one count but fewer than ten. J is TRBJ1-2 and V is TRBV29-1, with 8 nucleotides matching TRBD1. Germline V gene sequence: CDR1 SQVTM, CDR2 ANQGSEA. The CDR3 totals 13 residues. Unmatched junction bases numbered 6, after V lost 7 bases and J lost 2 bases. The CDR3 sequence: CSAPTGVNYGYTF. The CDR3 DNA is TGCAGCGCCCCGACAGGGGTCAACTATGGCTACACCTTC.

Relative to its sample, this clone is medium-sized. The V call is TRBV6-4, the J call TRBJ2-3, with TRBD2 matching 7 bases. The CDR3 spans 14 residues. Germline CDR1 MRHNA, CDR2 SNTAGT. Trimming cost V 1 base and J 3 bases; bases outside gene matches: 1. The CDR3, as DNA: TGTGCCAGCAGTGACTTCGGGGGGACAGATACGCAGTATTTT. This translates into CASSDFGGTDTQYF.

The chain combines TRBV20-1 with TRBJ1-4; a possible D gene is TRBD1 (6 bases). The germline V gene encodes CDR1 DFQATT and CDR2 SNEGSKA (reference sequence). The CDR3 has 11 amino acids. Trimming removed 5 bases at V and 16 bases at J, with 17 bases between. CDR3 residues: CSASGGQTPFF. CDR3 sequence (DNA): TGCAGTGCTTCGGGGGGCCAAACCCCGTTTTTT.

About this clone: One junction end disagrees with the germline gene, perhaps due to a read error. The chain is built from TRBV15 and TRBJ2-1; TRBD2 aligns across 8 bases. Per the germline V gene, CDR1 is LNHNV and CDR2 is YYDKDF (reference sequence). This CDR3 has 16 residues. CDR3 sequence reads: CAPSHSSGQTYNEQFF. The DNA for the CDR3 is TGTGCCCCCAGCCACTCTAGCGGGCAAACCTACAATGAGCAGTTCTTC.

A few counts support this clone. J is TRBJ2-7 and V is TRBV2, with 11 nucleotides matching TRBD2. Unmatched junction bases numbered 5, after V lost 3 bases and J lost 1 base. This CDR3 is 16 amino acids long. Germline values: CDR1 SNHLY, CDR2 FYNNEI. CDR3 in amino acids: CASSDGGLAGSYEQYF. The CDR3 DNA follows: TGTGCCAGCAGTGATGGAGGACTAGCGGGTTCCTACGAGCAGTACTTC.

This clone occurred a few times. V usage is TRBV5-1 and J usage is TRBJ2-2; a weak D match, TRBD2 (6 bases). CDR1 is SGHRS, CDR2 YFSETQ, per germline. V was cut by 4 bases and J by 4 bases, with 17 bases left in between. CDR3 length equals 16 residues. The DNA for the CDR3 is TGCGCCAGCAGCCCGTTGCTGGGAGGCGTCACCGGGGAGCTGTTTTTT. Translating gives CASSPLLGGVTGELFF.

This clone was counted once. V is TRBV21-1 and J is TRBJ2-5; the table's D call, TRBD2, has no DNA check behind it. TRBV21-1 is marked as a pseudogene. This CDR3 is 18 amino acids long. In DNA, the CDR3 is TGTGCCAGCAGCAAAGGGGGGACTAGAGAGGTCGACCAAGAGACCCAGTACTTC. Amino acids: CASSKGGTREVDQETQYF.

This sequence joins TRBV27 and TRBJ2-1; perhaps TRBD1 as D (6 bases). CDR3 length equals 13 residues. V was cut by 3 bases and J by 9 bases, with 12 bases left in between. CDR1 is MNHEY, CDR2 SMNVEV, per germline (reference sequence). This CDR3 reads CASSFQDRTEQFF. The CDR3 nucleotides read TGTGCCAGCAGTTTCCAGGACAGAACTGAGCAGTTCTTC.

This clone was detected a few times. The gene calls are TRBV7-9 and TRBJ1-5; D not resolved. V was cut by 4 bases and J by 0 bases, with 16 bases left in between. The CDR3 is made up of 17 amino acids. The germline gives CDR1 SEHNR, CDR2 FQNEAQ (reference sequence). The CDR3 bases are TGTGCCAGCAGCTCCTCGTCAGGAGGATATAGCAATCAGCCCCAGCATTTT. This sequence encodes CASSSSSGGYSNQPQHF.

The chain employs TRBV29-1 and TRBJ1-4, with 7 bases that match TRBD1. J gave up 9 bases and V 1 base, and 17 bases lay outside the gene matches. Germline V gene data show CDR1 as SQVTM and CDR2 as ANQGSEA. There are 17 residues in the CDR3. CDR3 residues: CSVEVVSVRDSRQKLFF. CDR3 DNA sequence: TGCAGCGTTGAAGTCGTATCAGTCCGGGACAGTCGCCAAAAACTGTTTTTT. The variable domain in full, with the rest retrieved from reference TRBV29-1 and TRBJ1-4, is SAVISQKPSRDICQRGTSLTIQCQVDSQVTMMFWYRQQPGQSLTLIATANQGSEATYESGFVIDKFPISRPNLTFSTLTVSNMSPEDSSIYLCSVEVVSVRDSRQKLFFGSGTQLSVL.

This clone has a single count. The rearrangement uses TRBV11-1 and TRBJ1-1; 7 bases are a match to TRBD1. This CDR3 is built from 14 residues. The trim removed 4 bases at V and 3 bases at J, leaving 5 bases unmatched. Looked up from germline, CDR1 is SGHAT and CDR2 is FQDESV (reference sequence). The CDR3 coding sequence is TGTGCCAGCAGCTCCCGACAGGGAGACACTGAAGCTTTCTTT. This gives the protein CASSSRQGDTEAFF.

The chain's CDR3 is CASSQGGETQYF. In DNA, the CDR3 is TGTGCCAGCAGCCAGGGGGGAGAGACCCAGTACTTC. The chain links TRBV2 to TRBJ2-5; D may be TRBD1 (7 bases). The germline V and J ends were trimmed by 6 bases and 4 bases, with 9 bases remaining between them. This CDR3 region has 12 residues. The V gene's germline CDR1 is SNHLY and CDR2 FYNNEI. The variable domain in full, completed from reference TRBV2 and TRBJ2-5, reads EPEVTQTPSHQVTQMGQEVILRCVPISNHLYFYWYRQILGQKVEFLVSFYNNEISEKSEIFDDQFSVERPDGSNFTLKIRSTKLEDSAMYFCASSQGGETQYFGPGTRLLVL.

The V gene is TRBV30, the J gene TRBJ1-3, with 7 bases fitting TRBD1. The CDR3 has 15 amino acids. Germline CDR1 and CDR2: GTSNPN and SVGIG (reference sequence). Trimming took 1 base from V and 0 from J; bases not matched to a gene: 3. The CDR3 region is CAWSAGTASGNTIYF. The CDR3 DNA sequence: TGTGCCTGGAGTGCCGGGACAGCCTCTGGAAACACCATATATTTT.

The chain uses TRBV7-3 and TRBJ1-1; a possible D gene is TRBD1 (5 bases). Germline CDR1 is SGHTA and CDR2 is FQGTGA. Trimming took off 2 bases at V and 11 bases at J, with 15 bases between the two ends. This CDR3 has 13 amino acids. CDR3 DNA sequence: TGTGCCAGCAGCTTATGGGGCGGGGCGGACGCTTTCTTT. As protein: CASSLWGGADAFF.

This clone was found a few times. One end of the junction is discordant with germline, which a read error may explain. The chain employs TRBV7-7 and TRBJ2-5; D gene ambiguous. This CDR3 has 13 amino acids. The germline V gene has CDR1 SSHAT and CDR2 FNYEAQ (reference sequence). The CDR3 region has the DNA TGTGCTAGCAGCTTAGCCCTGAGAGAGACCCAGTACTTC. This encodes CASSLALRETQYF.

V gene TRBV5-4 combines with J gene TRBJ2-3; 12 positions agree with TRBD2. This CDR3 contains 16 residues. The V and J ends lost 2 bases and 5 bases, in that order; junction bases with no gene match: 6. Germline CDR1 is SGHNT and CDR2 is YYREEE (reference sequence). CDR3 nucleotides: TGTGCCAGCAGCTTAATGACTAGCGGGAGAGGAGATACGCAGTATTTT. Protein product: CASSLMTSGRGDTQYF.

This clone appeared a few times. The genes are TRBV29-1 and TRBJ2-7, with 10 nucleotides matching TRBD1. The CDR3 spans 13 residues. Germline assignment: CDR1 SQVTM and CDR2 ANQGSEA. After removal of 6 bases from V and 4 bases from J, the junction contained 6 bases not matched to a gene. CDR3 loop: CSVAWDRGYEQYF. CDR3 nucleotide sequence: TGCAGCGTCGCCTGGGACAGGGGATACGAGCAGTACTTC.

The genes are TRBV28 and TRBJ2-6; TRBD1 matches at 7 bases. In germline, CDR1 is MDHEN, CDR2 SYDVKM. This CDR3 has 17 amino acids. Trimming took 5 bases from V and 3 from J; bases not matched to a gene: 10. The CDR3 loop reads CASSLNPTGIGANVLTF. The CDR3 bases are TGTGCCAGCAGTCTCAACCCGACAGGGATTGGGGCCAACGTCCTGACTTTC.

The J gene is TRBJ1-5, the V gene TRBV19; perhaps TRBD1 as D (5 bases). With 0 bases removed from V and 5 bases from J, the gap between germline ends came to 11 bases. CDR1 LNHDA and CDR2 SQIVND come from the germline V gene (reference sequence). CDR3 length: 15 amino acids. The chain's CDR3 is CASSIEGEGYQPQHF. The CDR3 nucleotides are TGTGCCAGTAGTATAGAAGGGGAGGGGTATCAGCCCCAGCATTTT.

The chain uses TRBV29-1 and TRBJ2-1; possible D gene TRBD1, 6 bases. This CDR3 has 14 amino acids. The germline CDR1 and CDR2 sequences are SQVTM and ANQGSEA. The V end lost 4 bases, the J end lost 9 bases, and 19 bases lay between the germline ends. CDR3 sequence: CSVVSRGPRSEQFF. In DNA, the CDR3 is TGCAGCGTTGTAAGCAGGGGCCCGAGGAGTGAGCAGTTCTTC.

This clone was seen only once. V gene TRBV19 combines with J gene TRBJ2-3; TRBD1 agrees at 9 bases. The CDR3 sequence is 16 residues long. The V gene end was trimmed by 10 bases and the J gene end by 3 bases; junction bases not matched to a gene: 14. CDR1 is LNHDA and CDR2 is SQIVND in the germline V gene (reference sequence). In DNA form, the CDR3 reads TGTGCCACGTCCCGGGACAGGGATCAAGGGACAGATACGCAGTATTTT. Protein product: CATSRDRDQGTDTQYF.